A selection of T cell receptor beta chains follows, all from one sample in a study of human T cells and chemical hapten exposure. Each CDR3 protein is one row after TCRdb ran MiXCR on the RACE reads. The repertoire holds about 380,000 distinct CDR3 sequences, with roughly 4.8% as singletons. The sample consisted of whole blood, taken in connection with sensitization to the hapten diphenylcyclopropenone (DPC). The receptors stem from a woman in her 50s with alopecia areata. Some clones in this sample may be carry-over from other donors' samples. Both conserved end residues are part of each CDR3. D genes are given only for firm matches. Not all rows give a size; the values are once, few, many and, for expanded clones, a class.

J gene: TRBJ1-2
V gene: TRBV5-4
CDR3 length: 15
clone size: few
D gene: NA
CDR3 protein: CASSLGGEESYGYTF
CDR3 DNA: TGTGCCAGCAGCTTGGGAGGGGAGGAGAGCTATGGCTACACCTTC

J gene: TRBJ2-1
V gene: TRBV27
CDR3 length: 13
clone size: few
D gene: NA
CDR3 protein: CASSRPVTTEQFF
CDR3 DNA: TGTGCCAGCAGTAGGCCAGTTACTACGGAGCAGTTCTTC

J gene: TRBJ1-6
V gene: TRBV29-1
CDR3 length: 12
clone size: many
D gene: NA
CDR3 protein: CVSWEFSSPLHF
CDR3 DNA: TGCGTCTCGTGGGAGTTTAGTTCACCCCTCCACTTT

J gene: TRBJ1-2
V gene: TRBV27
CDR3 length: 17
clone size: many
D gene: NA
CDR3 protein: CASSLSARATTNYGYTF
CDR3 DNA: TGTGCCAGCAGTTTATCAGCCAGGGCGACTACTAACTATGGCTACACCTTC

J gene: TRBJ2-3
V gene: TRBV7-2
CDR3 length: 16
clone size: few
D gene: NA
CDR3 protein: CASSLFSGTSTDTQYF
CDR3 DNA: TGTGCCAGCAGCTTATTTAGCGGCACTAGCACAGATACGCAGTATTTT

J gene: TRBJ2-1
V gene: TRBV14
CDR3 length: 18
clone size: NA
D gene: NA
CDR3 protein: CASSQEKKGGGSYNEQFF
CDR3 DNA: TGTGCCAGCAGCCAAGAAAAGAAGGGAGGGGGGTCCTACAATGAGCAGTTCTTC

J gene: TRBJ2-3
V gene: TRBV11-2
CDR3 length: 16
clone size: many
D gene: TRBD2
CDR3 protein: CASSHSGGAGADTQYF
CDR3 DNA: TGTGCCAGCAGCCATAGCGGGGGGGCAGGCGCAGATACGCAGTATTTT

J gene: TRBJ2-7
V gene: TRBV12-3/TRBV12-4
CDR3 length: 13
clone size: NA
D gene: NA
CDR3 protein: CASRRGPRYEQYF
CDR3 DNA: TGTGCCAGTCGCCGGGGACCGCGGTACGAGCAGTACTTC

J gene: TRBJ1-1
V gene: TRBV10-3
CDR3 length: 13
clone size: many
D gene: NA
CDR3 protein: CAISESRGTEAFF
CDR3 DNA: TGTGCCATCAGTGAGTCACGGGGCACTGAAGCTTTCTTT

J gene: TRBJ2-7
V gene: TRBV18
CDR3 length: 12
clone size: many
D gene: NA
CDR3 protein: CASSRDDYEQYF
CDR3 DNA: TGTGCCAGCTCACGGGACGACTACGAGCAGTACTTC

J gene: TRBJ1-6
V gene: TRBV7-2
CDR3 length: 12
clone size: many
D gene: NA
CDR3 protein: CASSSDYSPLHF
CDR3 DNA: TGTGCCAGCAGCTCCGACTATTCACCCCTCCACTTT

J gene: TRBJ1-2
V gene: TRBV5-6
CDR3 length: 16
clone size: many
D gene: NA
CDR3 protein: CASTGIFRDLLAGYTF
CDR3 DNA: TGTGCCAGCACCGGAATCTTCAGGGATCTACTAGCGGGCTACACCTTC

J gene: TRBJ2-1
V gene: TRBV30
CDR3 length: 13
clone size: many
D gene: NA
CDR3 protein: CACSRGSNNEQFF
CDR3 DNA: TGTGCCTGCTCCCGGGGAAGCAACAATGAGCAGTTCTTC

J gene: TRBJ2-5
V gene: TRBV27
CDR3 length: 13
clone size: many
D gene: NA
CDR3 protein: CASSGFGAKTQYF
CDR3 DNA: TGTGCCAGCAGCGGCTTTGGCGCAAAGACCCAGTACTTC

J gene: TRBJ1-6
V gene: TRBV5-1
CDR3 length: 15
clone size: many
D gene: TRBD1
CDR3 protein: CASSPGQTYNSPLHF
CDR3 DNA: TGCGCCAGCAGCCCGGGACAGACCTATAATTCACCCCTCCACTTT

J gene: TRBJ1-1
V gene: TRBV12-3/TRBV12-4
CDR3 length: 13
clone size: many
D gene: TRBD1
CDR3 protein: CASSLSGGTEAFF
CDR3 DNA: TGTGCCAGCAGCTTGTCAGGGGGCACTGAAGCTTTCTTT

J gene: TRBJ2-3
V gene: TRBV6-6
CDR3 length: 13
clone size: few
D gene: NA
CDR3 protein: CASSYHREDTQYF
CDR3 DNA: TGTGCCAGCAGTTACCACCGGGAAGATACGCAGTATTTT

J gene: TRBJ2-3
V gene: TRBV5-4
CDR3 length: 15
clone size: few
D gene: NA
CDR3 protein: CASSLGRASTDTQYF
CDR3 DNA: TGTGCCAGCAGCTTGGGACGGGCTAGCACAGATACGCAGTATTTT

J gene: TRBJ2-7
V gene: TRBV6-2/TRBV6-3
CDR3 length: 18
clone size: few
D gene: TRBD2
CDR3 protein: CASSSGLAGGPGAYEQYF
CDR3 DNA: TGTGCCAGCAGTTCGGGACTAGCGGGAGGTCCCGGGGCCTACGAGCAGTACTTC

J gene: TRBJ1-2
V gene: TRBV25-1
CDR3 length: 12
clone size: NA
D gene: NA
CDR3 protein: CASSDPLYGYTF
CDR3 DNA: TGTGCCAGCAGTGACCCACTGTATGGCTACACCTTC

J gene: TRBJ2-1
V gene: TRBV19
CDR3 length: 16
clone size: many
D gene: TRBD2
CDR3 protein: CASSIDSIAGALEQFF
CDR3 DNA: TGTGCCAGTAGTATAGATTCGATAGCGGGAGCTCTTGAGCAGTTCTTC

J gene: TRBJ2-3
V gene: TRBV11-2
CDR3 length: 14
clone size: many
D gene: NA
CDR3 protein: CASSLGMRADTQYF
CDR3 DNA: TGTGCCAGCAGCTTAGGCATGAGGGCAGATACGCAGTATTTT

J gene: TRBJ2-3
V gene: TRBV7-6
CDR3 length: 16
clone size: NA
D gene: NA
CDR3 protein: CASSVSAGASTDTQYF
CDR3 DNA: TGTGCCAGCAGCGTGTCCGCGGGGGCTAGCACAGATACGCAGTATTTT